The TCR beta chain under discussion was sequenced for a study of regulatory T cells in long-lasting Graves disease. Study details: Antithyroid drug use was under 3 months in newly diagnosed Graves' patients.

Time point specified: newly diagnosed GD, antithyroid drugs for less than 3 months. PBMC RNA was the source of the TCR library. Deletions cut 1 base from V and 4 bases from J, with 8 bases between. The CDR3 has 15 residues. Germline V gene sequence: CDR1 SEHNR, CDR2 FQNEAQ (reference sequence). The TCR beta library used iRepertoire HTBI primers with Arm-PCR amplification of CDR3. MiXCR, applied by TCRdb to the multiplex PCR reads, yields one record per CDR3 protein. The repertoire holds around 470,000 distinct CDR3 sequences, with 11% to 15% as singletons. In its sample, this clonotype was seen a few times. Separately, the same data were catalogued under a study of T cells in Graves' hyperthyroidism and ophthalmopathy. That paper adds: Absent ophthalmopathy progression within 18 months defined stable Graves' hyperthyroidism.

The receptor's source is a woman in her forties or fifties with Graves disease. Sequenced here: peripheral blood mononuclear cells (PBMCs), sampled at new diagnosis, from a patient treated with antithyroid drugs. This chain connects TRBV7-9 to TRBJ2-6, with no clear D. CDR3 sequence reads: CASSLVQTGANVLTF. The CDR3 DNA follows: TGTGCCAGCAGCTTAGTTCAAACCGGGGCCAACGTCCTGACTTTC.